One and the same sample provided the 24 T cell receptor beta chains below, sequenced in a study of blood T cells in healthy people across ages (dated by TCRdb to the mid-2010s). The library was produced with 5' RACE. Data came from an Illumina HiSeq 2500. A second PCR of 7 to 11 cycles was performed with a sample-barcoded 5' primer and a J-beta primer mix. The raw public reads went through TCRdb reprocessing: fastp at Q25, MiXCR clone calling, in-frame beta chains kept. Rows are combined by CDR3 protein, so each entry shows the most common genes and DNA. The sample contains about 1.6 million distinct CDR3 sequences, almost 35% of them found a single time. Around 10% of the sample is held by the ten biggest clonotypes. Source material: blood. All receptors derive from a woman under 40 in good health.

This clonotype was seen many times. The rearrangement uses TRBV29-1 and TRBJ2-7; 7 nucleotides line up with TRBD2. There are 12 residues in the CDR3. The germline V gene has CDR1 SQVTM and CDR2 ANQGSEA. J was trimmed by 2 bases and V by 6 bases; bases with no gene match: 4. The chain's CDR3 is CSVQRGPYEQYF. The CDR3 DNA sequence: TGCAGCGTGCAGCGGGGTCCCTACGAGCAGTACTTC.

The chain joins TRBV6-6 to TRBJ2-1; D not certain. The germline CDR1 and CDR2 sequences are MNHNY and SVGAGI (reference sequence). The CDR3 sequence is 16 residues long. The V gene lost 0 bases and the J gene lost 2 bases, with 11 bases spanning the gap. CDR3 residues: CASSYSGSWPYNEQFF. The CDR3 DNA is TGTGCCAGCAGTTACTCGGGTAGTTGGCCCTACAATGAGCAGTTCTTC.

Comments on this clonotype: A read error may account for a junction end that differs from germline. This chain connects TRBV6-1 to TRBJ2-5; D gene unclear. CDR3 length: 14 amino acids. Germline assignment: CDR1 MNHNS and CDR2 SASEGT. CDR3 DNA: TGTGTCAGCAGTGAAAGTGTTAGGCGAGAGACCCAGTACTTC. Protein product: CVSSESVRRETQYF.

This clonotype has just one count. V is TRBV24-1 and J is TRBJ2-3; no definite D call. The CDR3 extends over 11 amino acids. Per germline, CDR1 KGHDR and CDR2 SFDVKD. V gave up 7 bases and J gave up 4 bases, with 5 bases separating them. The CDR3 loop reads CATSWSDTQYF. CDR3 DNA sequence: TGTGCCACCAGCTGGTCAGATACGCAGTATTTT.

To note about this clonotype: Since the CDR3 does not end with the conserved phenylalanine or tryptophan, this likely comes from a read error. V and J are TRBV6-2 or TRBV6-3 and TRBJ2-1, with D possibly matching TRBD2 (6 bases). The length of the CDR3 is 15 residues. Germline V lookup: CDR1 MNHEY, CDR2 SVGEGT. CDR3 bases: TGTGCCTGCAGCCCTCTCGGGAGCTCCTACAATGAGCAGTTCTGC. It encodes CACSPLGSSYNEQFC.

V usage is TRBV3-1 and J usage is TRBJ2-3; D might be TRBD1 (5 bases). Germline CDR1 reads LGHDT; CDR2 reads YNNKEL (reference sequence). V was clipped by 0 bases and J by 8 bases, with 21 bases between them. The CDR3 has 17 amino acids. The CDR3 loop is CASSQDAGPKARGTQYF. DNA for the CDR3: TGTGCCAGCAGCCAAGACGCCGGGCCAAAAGCAAGGGGTACGCAGTATTTT.

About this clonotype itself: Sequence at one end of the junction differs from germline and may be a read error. CDR3 loop: CASSLGGLAQGTQYF. Here the CDR3 DNA reads TGTGCCAGCAGCCTGGGAGGGCTGGCCCAAGGGACCCAGTACTTC. The V and J genes are TRBV7-3 and TRBJ2-5, with 7 bases that match TRBD2. Germline-derived CDR1 and CDR2 are SGHTA and FQGTGA. CDR3 length: 15 residues. Variable domain in full (rest from reference TRBV7-3 and TRBJ2-5): GAGVSQTPSNKVTEKGKYVELRCDPISGHTALYWYRQSLGQGPEFLIYFQGTGAADDSGLPNDRFFAVRPEGSVSTLKIQRTERGDSAVYLCASSLGGLAQGTQYFGPGTRLLVL.

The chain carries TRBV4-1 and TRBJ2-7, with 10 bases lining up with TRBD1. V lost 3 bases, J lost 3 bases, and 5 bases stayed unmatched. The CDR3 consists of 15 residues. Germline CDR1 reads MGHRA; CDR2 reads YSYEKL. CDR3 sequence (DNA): TGCGCCAGCAGCCATCCGACAGGGGGCGACTACGAGCAGTACTTC. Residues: CASSHPTGGDYEQYF.

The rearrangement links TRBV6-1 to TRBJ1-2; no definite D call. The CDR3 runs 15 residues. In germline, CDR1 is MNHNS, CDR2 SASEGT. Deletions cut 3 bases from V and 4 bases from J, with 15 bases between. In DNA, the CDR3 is TGTGCCAGCAGTGATCTTCGAGGCCGGGCCTATGGCTACACCTTC. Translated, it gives CASSDLRGRAYGYTF.

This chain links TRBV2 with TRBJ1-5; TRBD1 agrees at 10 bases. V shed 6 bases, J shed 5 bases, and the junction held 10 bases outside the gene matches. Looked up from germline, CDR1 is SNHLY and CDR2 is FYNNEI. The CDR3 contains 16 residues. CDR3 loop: CASRPPGTGDDQPQHF. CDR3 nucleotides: TGTGCCAGCAGGCCCCCCGGGACAGGGGACGATCAGCCCCAGCATTTT.

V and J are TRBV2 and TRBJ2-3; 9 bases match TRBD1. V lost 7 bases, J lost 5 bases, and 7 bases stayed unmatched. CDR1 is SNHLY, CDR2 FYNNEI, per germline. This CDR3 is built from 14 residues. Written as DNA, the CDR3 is TGTGCCAGCAACCGGGACAGGGCTGGAGATACGCAGTATTTT. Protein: CASNRDRAGDTQYF.

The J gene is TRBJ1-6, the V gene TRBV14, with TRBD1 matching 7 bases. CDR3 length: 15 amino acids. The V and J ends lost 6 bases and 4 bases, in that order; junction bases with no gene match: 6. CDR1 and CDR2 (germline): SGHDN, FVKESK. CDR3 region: CASRSGTEYNSPLHF. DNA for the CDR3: TGTGCCAGCAGATCCGGGACAGAGTATAATTCACCCCTCCACTTT.

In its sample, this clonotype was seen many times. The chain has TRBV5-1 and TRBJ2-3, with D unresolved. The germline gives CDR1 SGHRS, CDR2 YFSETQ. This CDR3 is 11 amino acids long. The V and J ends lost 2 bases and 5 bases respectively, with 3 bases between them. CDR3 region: CASSFLDTQYF. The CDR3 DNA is TGCGCCAGCAGCTTTCTAGATACGCAGTATTTT.

In nucleotides, the CDR3 is TGTGCCAGCAGTCCAGTCAGCGGGCACGGCTACACCTTC. This codes for CASSPVSGHGYTF. V usage is TRBV28 and J usage is TRBJ1-2; D is undetermined. Germline V gives CDR1 MDHEN, CDR2 SYDVKM. V dropped 5 bases and J dropped 8 bases, with 15 bases sitting between them. CDR3 length equals 13 residues.

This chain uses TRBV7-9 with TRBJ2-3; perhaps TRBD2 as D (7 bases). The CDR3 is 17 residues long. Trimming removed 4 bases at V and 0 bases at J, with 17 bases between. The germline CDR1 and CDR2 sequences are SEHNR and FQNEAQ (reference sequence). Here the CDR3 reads CASSSGGQGTSTDTQYF. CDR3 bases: TGTGCCAGCAGCTCCGGGGGGCAGGGTACGAGCACAGATACGCAGTATTTT.

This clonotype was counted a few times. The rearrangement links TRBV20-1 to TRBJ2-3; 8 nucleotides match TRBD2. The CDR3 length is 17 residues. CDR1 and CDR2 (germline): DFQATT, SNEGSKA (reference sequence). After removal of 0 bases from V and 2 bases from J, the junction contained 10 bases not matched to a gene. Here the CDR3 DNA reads TGCAGTGCTAGAGACCAACAAAGCGGGAGAGCCACAGATACGCAGTATTTT. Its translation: CSARDQQSGRATDTQYF.

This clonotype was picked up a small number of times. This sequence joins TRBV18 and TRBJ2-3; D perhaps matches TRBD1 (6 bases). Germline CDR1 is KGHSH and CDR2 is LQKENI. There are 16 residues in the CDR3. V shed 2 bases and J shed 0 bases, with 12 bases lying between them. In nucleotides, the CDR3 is TGTGCCAGCTCACCAAGGGGGACGGTTAGCACAGATACGCAGTATTTT. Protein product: CASSPRGTVSTDTQYF.

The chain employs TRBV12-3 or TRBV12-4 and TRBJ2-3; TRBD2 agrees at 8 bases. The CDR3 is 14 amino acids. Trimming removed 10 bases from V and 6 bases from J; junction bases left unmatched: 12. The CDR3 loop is CATTGTRGPDTQYF. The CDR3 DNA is TGTGCCACCACCGGGACTAGGGGCCCGGATACGCAGTATTTT.

This CDR3 reads CASSFGYIQETQYF. The CDR3 region has the DNA TGTGCCAGCAGTTTCGGTTACATCCAAGAGACCCAGTACTTC. The rearrangement joins TRBV12-3 or TRBV12-4 to TRBJ2-5; the D is unclear. Trimming pared 3 bases from V and 1 base from J, leaving 9 bases between. The CDR3 has 14 residues.

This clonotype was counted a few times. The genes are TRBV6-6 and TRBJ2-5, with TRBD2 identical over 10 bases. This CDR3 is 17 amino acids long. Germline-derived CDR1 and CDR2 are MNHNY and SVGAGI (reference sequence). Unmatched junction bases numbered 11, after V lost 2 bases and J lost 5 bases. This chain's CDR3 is CASSYGLGAGGRETQYF. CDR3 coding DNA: TGTGCCAGCAGTTACGGTCTCGGAGCGGGGGGGCGCGAGACCCAGTACTTC.

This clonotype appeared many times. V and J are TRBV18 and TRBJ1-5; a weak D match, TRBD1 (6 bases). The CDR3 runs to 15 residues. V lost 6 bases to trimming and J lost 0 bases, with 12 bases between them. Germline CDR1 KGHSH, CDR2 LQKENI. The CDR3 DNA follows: TGTGCCAGCTCCTTGGACAGAAATAGCAATCAGCCCCAGCATTTT. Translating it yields CASSLDRNSNQPQHF.

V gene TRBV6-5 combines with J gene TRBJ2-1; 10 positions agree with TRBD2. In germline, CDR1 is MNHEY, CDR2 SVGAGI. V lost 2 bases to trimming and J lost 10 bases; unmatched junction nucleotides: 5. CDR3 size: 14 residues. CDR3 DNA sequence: TGTGCCAGCAGTTACGACAAGCGGGGGGGCGAGCAGTTCTTC. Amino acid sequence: CASSYDKRGGEQFF.

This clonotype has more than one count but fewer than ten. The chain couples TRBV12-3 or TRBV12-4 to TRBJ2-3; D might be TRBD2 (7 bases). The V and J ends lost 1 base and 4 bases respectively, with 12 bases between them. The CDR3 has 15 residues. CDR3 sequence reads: CASSLDGGPADTQYF. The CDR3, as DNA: TGTGCCAGCAGTTTAGACGGGGGGCCTGCAGATACGCAGTATTTT.

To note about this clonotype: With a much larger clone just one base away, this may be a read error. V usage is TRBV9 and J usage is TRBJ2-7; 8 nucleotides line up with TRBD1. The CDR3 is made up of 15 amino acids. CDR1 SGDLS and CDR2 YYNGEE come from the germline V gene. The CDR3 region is CASSVTTGGFYERYF. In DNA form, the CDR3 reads TGTGCCAGCAGCGTAACTACAGGGGGTTTCTACGAGCGGTACTTC.